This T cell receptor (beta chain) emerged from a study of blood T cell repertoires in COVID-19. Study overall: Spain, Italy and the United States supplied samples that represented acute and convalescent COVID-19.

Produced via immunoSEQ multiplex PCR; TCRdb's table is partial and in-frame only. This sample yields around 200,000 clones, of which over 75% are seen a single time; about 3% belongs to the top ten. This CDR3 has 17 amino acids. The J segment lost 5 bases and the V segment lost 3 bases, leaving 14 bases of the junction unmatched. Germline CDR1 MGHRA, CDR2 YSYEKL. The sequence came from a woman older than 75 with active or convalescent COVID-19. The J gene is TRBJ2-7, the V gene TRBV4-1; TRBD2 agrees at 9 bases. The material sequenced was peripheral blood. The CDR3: CASSQRSSGAASDEQYF. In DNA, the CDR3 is TGCGCCAGCAGCCAGAGATCTAGCGGGGCCGCTTCTGACGAGCAGTACTTC.